This entry is about one TCR beta chain. What it recognizes is unknown. Next came a second PCR, run for roughly 6 to 11 cycles, which used a sample-barcoded 5' primer along with a J-beta primer mix. The yield of each sample was at least 2.5 million CDR3-containing paired-end reads. TCRdb re-analysed the 5' RACE reads in MiXCR, keeping a single row per CDR3 protein. Of roughly 640,000 distinct CDR3 sequences listed, roughly 31% were seen once; the top ten hold 15% to 18%. Donors gave 9 to 10 milliliters of peripheral blood apiece. The data stem from a study of blood T cells in healthy people across ages. V was pared by 6 bases and J by 7 bases, with 16 bases between. CDR1 is MDHEN, CDR2 SYDVKM, per germline. The CDR3 sequence is 14 residues long. The study's findings and limits: Diversity estimates from one million T cells were considered underestimates. The fall in TCR beta diversity per million T cells was roughly linear with age.

This clonotype was sampled from a woman older than 75 in good health. Sequencing was performed on blood. The rearrangement uses TRBV28 and TRBJ2-4; TRBD1 might be the D (6 bases). DNA for the CDR3: TGTGCCAGCAGGTTGCAGGGGAATCGGAACATTCAGTACTTC. As protein: CASRLQGNRNIQYF.